Shown below are 7 T cell receptor beta chains from a single sample sequenced in a study of beta chain features in type 1 diabetes. These receptors' targets are unknown. Expressed TCRB transcripts were sequenced because the entire RNA isolate underwent reverse transcription. TCRdb's copy holds only in-frame clones and misses some; the assay was immunoSEQ multiplex PCR. This table has more than 12,000 clones, roughly 63% appearing once. Study results and caveats: Type 1 diabetes patients had TCRB CDR3s that were shorter (moderately but significantly so) in all four CD4+ subsets.

The specimen was stem cell memory CD4+ T cells from blood. The receptor source for this set is a young woman with type 1 diabetes.

The CDR3 bases are TGTGCCACCAGCAAGGACAGGAACACTGAAGCTTTCTTT. Its protein product is CATSKDRNTEAFF. The chain has TRBV15 and TRBJ1-1, with D tentatively TRBD1 (6 bases). The CDR3 contains 13 residues. V lost 4 bases to trimming and J lost 1 base, with 7 bases between them. Germline V gives CDR1 LNHNV, CDR2 YYDKDF (reference sequence).

The sample holds a few counts of this clone. The chain joins TRBV21-1 to TRBJ2-4; the tabulated D call, TRBD1, remains unverified against the DNA. TRBV21-1 represents a pseudogene. This CDR3 is built from 14 residues. CDR3 sequence: CASSRGQSKNIQYF. The CDR3, as DNA: TGTGCCAGCAGCCGTGGACAGTCCAAAAACATTCAGTACTTC.

V and J are TRBV7-9 and TRBJ2-5; D is unclear. The CDR3 runs 15 residues. The ends were cut back, 1 base at V and 2 bases at J, with 11 bases in the middle. Germline-derived CDR1 and CDR2 are SEHNR and FQNEAQ (reference sequence). The CDR3 protein is CASSLVGSLQETQYF. The DNA for the CDR3 is TGTGCCAGCAGCTTAGTGGGCAGTCTACAAGAGACCCAGTACTTC.

The table lists this clone with a few counts. V is TRBV2 and J is TRBJ2-2; maybe TRBD2 (5 bases). Germline-derived CDR1 and CDR2 are SNHLY and FYNNEI. The CDR3 totals 15 residues. Trimming cost V 6 bases and J 1 base, with 12 bases left between them. CDR3: CASSGIRVNTGELFF. CDR3 coding DNA: TGTGCCAGCAGCGGGATTAGGGTGAACACCGGGGAGCTGTTTTTT. The entire variable domain, with the rest obtained from reference TRBV2 and TRBJ2-2, is as follows: EPEVTQTPSHQVTQMGQEVILRCVPISNHLYFYWYRQILGQKVEFLVSFYNNEISEKSEIFDDQFSVERPDGSNFTLKIRSTKLEDSAMYFCASSGIRVNTGELFFGEGSRLTVL.

This sequence joins TRBV29-1 and TRBJ1-2, with D maybe TRBD1 (5 bases). The CDR3 extends over 16 amino acids. The germline V gene has CDR1 SQVTM and CDR2 ANQGSEA. The V gene lost 3 bases and the J gene lost 2 bases, with 19 bases spanning the gap. CDR3 protein: CSVDGRLRGGNYGYTF. In nucleotides, the CDR3 is TGCAGCGTTGATGGCAGGCTGCGCGGGGGAAACTATGGCTACACCTTC.

Note on this clone: Germline is not matched at one junction end, which may reflect a read error. The chain carries TRBV30 and TRBJ2-5; a weak D match, TRBD2 (6 bases). Germline CDR1 and CDR2: GTSNPN and SVGIG (reference sequence). The CDR3 is made up of 13 amino acids. The CDR3 DNA is TGTGCCTGGAGTGGGCTAGCGAGTAACATACTGAACTTC. Its translation is CAWSGLASNILNF.

This chain joins TRBV5-1 and TRBJ2-7, with 8 bases aligning to TRBD2. This CDR3 is built from 15 residues. V shed 4 bases, J shed 2 bases, and the junction held 8 bases outside the gene matches. Per germline, CDR1 SGHRS and CDR2 YFSETQ. CDR3 sequence (DNA): TGCGCCAGCAGCCCACGGGGGGGTCCGACCTACGAGCAGTACTTC. Translation: CASSPRGGPTYEQYF.